This TCR beta chain was identified in a study of cytomegalovirus exposure and HLA in healthy donors. PCR employed 60 Vbeta and 13 Jbeta primers. Produced via immunoSEQ multiplex PCR; TCRdb's table is partial and in-frame only. The data contain about 100,000 clones, roughly 74% of them seen just once; the ten biggest clones take up 2.5% to 3.5%. General study findings and limits: A later analysis linked a missense DCLRE1C variant to TCR beta V- and J-gene trimming.

Remarks on this clone: Its antigen remains unknown.

This sequence originates from a female donor in good health and CMV-seropositive. The sample comprised PBMCs.

As DNA, the CDR3 is TGCGCCAGCAGCTTGGGTGGCCCCGAGCAGTACTTC. Protein sequence: CASSLGGPEQYF. This chain uses TRBV5-1 with TRBJ2-7, with D uncertain. Germline CDR1 is SGHRS and CDR2 is YFSETQ. Trimming pared 0 bases from V and 6 bases from J, leaving 7 bases between. This CDR3 has 12 residues.